This record concerns one T cell receptor beta chain sequence. Its antigen is still unknown. Template material for amplifying TCR beta CDR3 regions consisted of RNA transcripts. The HTBI set primed first-round TCR CDR3 RT-PCR. TCRdb reprocessed the multiplex PCR reads via MiXCR and lists one record per CDR3 protein. The table shows under 400,000 distinct CDR3 sequences, with roughly 18% occurring only once. This specimen belongs to a study of T cells in Graves' hyperthyroidism and ophthalmopathy. Study details: Initial diagnosis, before any treatment, was when peripheral blood was collected. Study-level findings and limits: From stable hyperthyroidism, ophthalmopathy was separated by a 13 V-J model. Peripheral blood also featured most of the thyroid clonotypes expanded above 0.001.

CDR1 SGDLS and CDR2 YYNGEE come from the germline V gene. Trimming removed 7 bases from V and 1 base from J; junction bases left unmatched: 6. The CDR3 runs to 14 residues. This chain links TRBV9 with TRBJ2-5; 8 bases agree with TRBD2. The sequence was obtained from a woman in her fifties or sixties with Graves' hyperthyroidism. Sequencing input: blood. The CDR3 loop is CASDGGGIQETQYF. The CDR3 bases are TGTGCCAGCGATGGCGGGGGGATCCAAGAGACCCAGTACTTC.